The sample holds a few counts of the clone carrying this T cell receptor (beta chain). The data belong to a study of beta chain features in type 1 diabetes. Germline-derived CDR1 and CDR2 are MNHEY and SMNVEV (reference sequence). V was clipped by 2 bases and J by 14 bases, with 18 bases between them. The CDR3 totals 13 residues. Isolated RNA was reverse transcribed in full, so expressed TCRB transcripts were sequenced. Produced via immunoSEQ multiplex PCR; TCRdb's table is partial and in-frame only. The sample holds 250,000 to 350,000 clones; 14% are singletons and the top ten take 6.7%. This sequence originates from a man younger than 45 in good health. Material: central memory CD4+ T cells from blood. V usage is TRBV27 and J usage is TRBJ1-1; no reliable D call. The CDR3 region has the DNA TGTGCCAGCAGTTTAGAAGGACTCCGAGTAAAGTTCTTT. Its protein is CASSLEGLRVKFF.